The rows below give T cell receptor beta chains drawn from one sample of a study of cytomegalovirus exposure and HLA in healthy donors. Measured with immunoSEQ multiplex PCR; TCRdb has only the in-frame clones, and not every one. The data contain tens of thousands of clones, over 75% of them singletons. The sequencing sample was made of PBMCs. These receptors came from a human donor in good health. CDR3s include the opening cysteine and the closing phenylalanine or tryptophan. D genes are given only for firm matches. Clone size, where shown, is once, few, many, or a class for clones that have expanded.

V gene: TRBV1; D gene: -; clone size: -; J gene: TRBJ1-4; CDR3 DNA: TGCACCAGCAGCCCCCACCCGGGACAGTTTGATGAAAAACTGTTTTTT; CDR3 protein: CTSSPHPGQFDEKLFF
V gene: TRBV28; D gene: -; clone size: -; J gene: TRBJ1-4; CDR3 DNA: TGTGCCAGCAGTCCACGGGGGGCATTTGAAAAACTGTTTTTT; CDR3 protein: CASSPRGAFEKLFF
V gene: TRBV12-5; D gene: TRBD1; clone size: once; J gene: TRBJ1-1; CDR3 DNA: TGTGCTAGTGGTTTGGACATACAGGGGGCGGCCACTGAAGCTTTCTTT; CDR3 protein: CASGLDIQGAATEAFF
V gene: TRBV29-1; D gene: TRBD1; clone size: -; J gene: TRBJ1-4; CDR3 DNA: TGCAGCGTTGAAGCCCTGACAGGGGGCGAAAGCCTTTTT; CDR3 protein: CSVEALTGGESLF
V gene: TRBV6-1; D gene: TRBD1; clone size: -; J gene: TRBJ1-4; CDR3 DNA: TGTGCCAGCAGTGAAATTGGGACAGTCCAATTTGAAAAACTGTTTTTT; CDR3 protein: CASSEIGTVQFEKLFF
V gene: TRBV18; D gene: TRBD2; clone size: once; J gene: TRBJ2-3; CDR3 DNA: TGTGCCAGCTCACGGAGCGGGGAAGATACGCAGTATTTT; CDR3 protein: CASSRSGEDTQYF
V gene: TRBV19; D gene: TRBD1; clone size: -; J gene: TRBJ1-6; CDR3 DNA: TGTGCCAGTAACGATATTCCCGGGACAGGGGATTCACCCCTCCACTTT; CDR3 protein: CASNDIPGTGDSPLHF
V gene: TRBV5-1; D gene: -; clone size: -; J gene: TRBJ1-1; CDR3 DNA: TGCGCCAGCAGCTTGGGGCCAGAGCGGACTGAAGCTTTCTTT; CDR3 protein: CASSLGPERTEAFF
V gene: TRBV6-5; D gene: -; clone size: -; J gene: TRBJ1-1; CDR3 DNA: TGTGCCAGCAGACCCGGACAGAACACTGAAGCTTTCTTT; CDR3 protein: CASRPGQNTEAFF
V gene: TRBV7-8; D gene: -; clone size: -; J gene: TRBJ1-1; CDR3 DNA: TGTGCCAGCAAACAGGGTGCGGTGAACACTGAAGCTTTCTTT; CDR3 protein: CASKQGAVNTEAFF
V gene: TRBV6-5; D gene: TRBD2; clone size: few; J gene: TRBJ2-7; CDR3 DNA: TGTGCCAGCAGTTACAGGTGGGAGGGTTCCTACGAGCAGTACTTC; CDR3 protein: CASSYRWEGSYEQYF
V gene: TRBV5-6; D gene: -; clone size: -; J gene: TRBJ1-2; CDR3 DNA: TGTGCCAGCAGCTTGGGCAGCCCGGCTAACTATGGCTACCCCTTC; CDR3 protein: CASSLGSPANYGYPF
V gene: TRBV7-6; D gene: TRBD1; clone size: -; J gene: TRBJ2-2; CDR3 DNA: TGTGCCAGCAGCGCGATAGGGACAGCGAACACCGGGGAGCTGTTTTTT; CDR3 protein: CASSAIGTANTGELFF
V gene: TRBV6-4; D gene: TRBD2; clone size: -; J gene: TRBJ2-5; CDR3 DNA: TGTGCCAGCAGCGGACTAGCGGGAGAGACCCAGTACTTC; CDR3 protein: CASSGLAGETQYF
V gene: TRBV5-8; D gene: TRBD1; clone size: -; J gene: TRBJ1-3; CDR3 DNA: TGTGCCAGCAGCTTAAACGACAGGGATAACACCATATATTTT; CDR3 protein: CASSLNDRDNTIYF
V gene: TRBV5-1; D gene: TRBD1; clone size: -; J gene: TRBJ1-2; CDR3 DNA: TGCGCCAGCAGCCTTGGAATGACAGGGTCCGATGGCTACACCTTC; CDR3 protein: CASSLGMTGSDGYTF
V gene: TRBV9; D gene: -; clone size: -; J gene: TRBJ2-4; CDR3 DNA: TGTGCCAGCAGCGTAGGAGCAGACACGGCAAACATTCAGTACTTC; CDR3 protein: CASSVGADTANIQYF
V gene: TRBV5-1; D gene: TRBD1; clone size: -; J gene: TRBJ2-5; CDR3 DNA: TGCGCCAGCAGCTTGGATGGGACAGGGCAAGAGACCCAGTACTTC; CDR3 protein: CASSLDGTGQETQYF
V gene: TRBV13; D gene: TRBD1; clone size: -; J gene: TRBJ2-7; CDR3 DNA: TGTGCCAGCAGCCTCCGACAGGGCGCGGACGAGCAGTACTTC; CDR3 protein: CASSLRQGADEQYF
V gene: TRBV5-1; D gene: -; clone size: -; J gene: TRBJ2-5; CDR3 DNA: TGCGCCAGCAGCCCGGGTATCCAAGAGACCCAGTACTTC; CDR3 protein: CASSPGIQETQYF
V gene: TRBV10-3; D gene: TRBD1; clone size: -; J gene: TRBJ1-4; CDR3 DNA: TGTGCCATCAGGAACGGACAGGGGGCGAATGAAAAACTGTTTTTT; CDR3 protein: CAIRNGQGANEKLFF
V gene: TRBV19; D gene: TRBD1; clone size: -; J gene: TRBJ2-5; CDR3 DNA: TGTGCCAGTAGTGGGACAGGGGGCATGCAGACCCAGTACTTC; CDR3 protein: CASSGTGGMQTQYF
V gene: TRBV6-6; D gene: -; clone size: -; J gene: TRBJ1-2; CDR3 DNA: TGTGCCAGCAGTCAACCCGGACAGACTAACTATGGCTACACCTTC; CDR3 protein: CASSQPGQTNYGYTF
V gene: TRBV15; D gene: -; clone size: few; J gene: TRBJ2-1; CDR3 DNA: TGTGCCACCAGCGGACCCAGGGGCTCCTACAATGAGCAGTTCTTC; CDR3 protein: CATSGPRGSYNEQFF
V gene: TRBV7-8; D gene: TRBD2; clone size: -; J gene: TRBJ2-5; CDR3 DNA: TGTGCCAGCAGCCGGACTAGCGGGGGGTACCAAGAGACCCAGTACTTC; CDR3 protein: CASSRTSGGYQETQYF
V gene: TRBV11-2; D gene: -; clone size: -; J gene: TRBJ1-2; CDR3 DNA: TGTGCCAGCGTCCTGGGGGGGGGTAGAGGCTACACCTTC; CDR3 protein: CASVLGGGRGYTF
V gene: TRBV7-2; D gene: -; clone size: -; J gene: TRBJ2-7; CDR3 DNA: TGTGCCAGCAGCTTGGGATGGACTCACTCCTACGAGCAGTACTTC; CDR3 protein: CASSLGWTHSYEQYF
V gene: TRBV27; D gene: -; clone size: -; J gene: TRBJ1-2; CDR3 DNA: TGTGCCAGCAGTTTAAGATTAGGCGGGGTGGGCTATGGCTACACCTTC; CDR3 protein: CASSLRLGGVGYGYTF
V gene: TRBV7-9; D gene: TRBD2; clone size: -; J gene: TRBJ2-3; CDR3 DNA: TGTGCCAGCAGAAATTCTTGGGGACTAAGGTCGGATACGCAGTATTTT; CDR3 protein: CASRNSWGLRSDTQYF
V gene: TRBV30; D gene: -; clone size: -; J gene: TRBJ1-2; CDR3 DNA: TGTGCCTGGAGTGTACGGCCAGGCTATGGCTACACCTTC; CDR3 protein: CAWSVRPGYGYTF
V gene: TRBV5-6; D gene: -; clone size: -; J gene: TRBJ2-3; CDR3 DNA: TGTGCCAGCAGCTTGTATTCAGATACGCAGTATTTT; CDR3 protein: CASSLYSDTQYF
V gene: TRBV21-1; D gene: -; clone size: -; J gene: TRBJ1-2; CDR3 DNA: TGTGCCAGCAGCAAAGGGCCAGGGGGCTATGGCTACACCTTC; CDR3 protein: CASSKGPGGYGYTF
V gene: TRBV6-1; D gene: -; clone size: few; J gene: TRBJ1-1; CDR3 DNA: TGTGCCAGCAATACTAGAGCCCCTGAAGCTTTCTTT; CDR3 protein: CASNTRAPEAFF
V gene: TRBV30; D gene: -; clone size: -; J gene: TRBJ1-2; CDR3 DNA: TGTGCCTGGAGTGTAGGAGGTGATGACTATGGCTACACCTTC; CDR3 protein: CAWSVGGDDYGYTF
V gene: TRBV30; D gene: TRBD1; clone size: -; J gene: TRBJ1-1; CDR3 DNA: TGTGCCTCTCAGGACAGGGGGGACACTGAAGCTTTCTTT; CDR3 protein: CASQDRGDTEAFF
V gene: TRBV6-5; D gene: TRBD1; clone size: -; J gene: TRBJ1-2; CDR3 DNA: TGTGCCAGCAATTCGAGGGACAGATTTTATGGCTACACCTTC; CDR3 protein: CASNSRDRFYGYTF
V gene: TRBV7-3; D gene: -; clone size: once; J gene: TRBJ2-1; CDR3 DNA: TGTGCCAGCAGCTTACAAATCAACAGCAATGAGCAGTTCTTC; CDR3 protein: CASSLQINSNEQFF
V gene: TRBV29-1; D gene: -; clone size: -; J gene: TRBJ2-7; CDR3 DNA: TGCAGCGTTGTCGGGGAGGACCAGAGGATGACCGAGCAGTACTTC; CDR3 protein: CSVVGEDQRMTEQYF
V gene: TRBV7-2; D gene: TRBD2; clone size: -; J gene: TRBJ2-5; CDR3 DNA: TGTGCCAGCAGCTTAGGTCCGGGGGGGGCCTTCCAAGAGACCCAGTACTTC; CDR3 protein: CASSLGPGGAFQETQYF
V gene: TRBV2; D gene: TRBD1; clone size: -; J gene: TRBJ1-2; CDR3 DNA: TGTGCCAGCAGCGATCGACAGGGGACGGATGGCTACACCTTC; CDR3 protein: CASSDRQGTDGYTF
V gene: TRBV7-8; D gene: -; clone size: -; J gene: TRBJ1-2; CDR3 DNA: TGTGCCAGCAGCTTAGGAGTCCATGGCTACACCTTC; CDR3 protein: CASSLGVHGYTF